Following are 19 T cell receptor beta chains from one sample sequenced in a study of CD8 T cells in Susac syndrome. The RNA input was roughly 0.5 to 1 ug, and it was reverse transcribed with random hexamers. TCRdb reanalysed the immunoSEQ multiplex PCR reads using MiXCR and keeps one entry per CDR3 protein. The sample gives nearly 200,000 distinct CDR3 sequences, 90% to 95% of which show up once; 0.093% is in the top ten. Sequenced input: CD4+ T cells from PBMCs. The receptors were sampled from a human donor with multiple sclerosis.

The J gene is TRBJ1-5, the V gene TRBV24-1, with no clear D. This CDR3 comprises 14 residues. Germline V gene lookup returns CDR1 KGHDR and CDR2 SFDVKD. V lost 11 bases to trimming and J lost 1 base, with 14 bases between them. The CDR3 DNA sequence: TGTGCCATTCAAGGGAGGACCAGCAATCAGCCCCAGCATTTT. This translates into CAIQGRTSNQPQHF.

The V and J genes are TRBV4-1 and TRBJ2-3, with 8 bases identical to TRBD2. The CDR3 totals 16 residues. The germline V gene encodes CDR1 MGHRA and CDR2 YSYEKL. The V gene end was trimmed by 0 bases and the J gene end by 2 bases; junction bases not matched to a gene: 4. The CDR3 reads CASSQEAGGSTDTQYF. In DNA form, the CDR3 reads TGCGCCAGCAGCCAAGAGGCGGGAGGCTCCACAGATACGCAGTATTTT.

In nucleotides, the CDR3 is TGCGCCAGCAGCCAAGGGGGAAACAGGGGGGGAGGTGGAGAGCAGTACTTC. Residues: CASSQGGNRGGGGEQYF. The rearrangement uses TRBV4-1 and TRBJ2-7; D perhaps matches TRBD1 (8 bases). Trimming cost V 1 base and J 7 bases, with 23 bases left between them. From germline, CDR1 is MGHRA and CDR2 YSYEKL. The CDR3 is made up of 17 amino acids.

The chain combines TRBV3-1 with TRBJ2-6; D perhaps matches TRBD2 (6 bases). V lost 1 base and J lost 2, with 6 bases in between. Germline V lookup: CDR1 LGHDT, CDR2 YNNKEL (reference sequence). The CDR3 covers 15 residues. The CDR3 DNA is TGTGCCAGCAGCCAAGGACTAGCTGGGGCCAACGTCCTGACTTTC. This translates into CASSQGLAGANVLTF.

V and J are TRBV3-1 and TRBJ2-5; TRBD1 matches 8 bases. Germline V gives CDR1 LGHDT, CDR2 YNNKEL (reference sequence). The junction had 6 bases not matched to a gene; V was cut back by 1 base and J by 2 bases. This CDR3 has 16 amino acids. The CDR3 DNA follows: TGTGCCAGCAGCCAAGGGGGACAGGCGTTGCAAGAGACCCAGTACTTC. Translating gives CASSQGGQALQETQYF.

This chain uses TRBV7-2 with TRBJ2-3; no definite D call. The CDR3 runs 13 residues. V was clipped by 3 bases and J by 6 bases, with 10 bases between them. Germline loops: CDR1 SGHTA, CDR2 FQGNSA. DNA of the CDR3: TGTGCCAGCAGCTTCAAACGGGCCGATACGCAGTATTTT. Translated, it gives CASSFKRADTQYF.

This chain links TRBV5-1 with TRBJ1-2; D is undetermined. Germline V gene sequence: CDR1 SGHRS, CDR2 YFSETQ. This CDR3 is 13 amino acids long. V lost 1 base, J lost 5 bases, and 9 bases lay in between. The CDR3 sequence: CASSLRPKYGYTF. CDR3 nucleotide sequence: TGCGCCAGCAGCTTGCGCCCAAAGTATGGCTACACCTTC.

CDR3 DNA: TGTGCCAGCAGCTTAGGGATGGGACTAGCGGGAGGCGACACGCAGTATTTT. The encoded protein is CASSLGMGLAGGDTQYF. This chain uses TRBV7-7 with TRBJ2-3, with 15 nucleotides matching TRBD2. The CDR3 has 17 amino acids. Per the germline V gene, CDR1 is SSHAT and CDR2 is FNYEAQ (reference sequence). The trim removed 1 base at V and 9 bases at J, leaving 8 bases unmatched.

J is TRBJ1-2 and V is TRBV20-1, with D uncertain. CDR1 and CDR2 from the germline V gene are DFQATT and SNEGSKA (reference sequence). The CDR3 sequence is 14 residues long. V lost 4 bases to trimming and J lost 4 bases, with 16 bases between them. This CDR3 is CSATDPQLIYGYTF. The CDR3 nucleotides read TGCAGTGCTACGGACCCACAACTAATCTATGGCTACACCTTC.

This chain joins TRBV15 and TRBJ2-1; 15 nucleotides agree with TRBD2. The CDR3 runs to 18 residues. Germline V gives CDR1 LNHNV, CDR2 YYDKDF (reference sequence). With V trimmed by 7 bases and J by 0 bases, 7 bases remained unmatched. CDR3 amino acids: CATNPGLAGGSSYNEQFF. The CDR3 coding sequence is TGTGCCACCAACCCGGGACTAGCGGGAGGTAGCTCCTACAATGAGCAGTTCTTC.

This sequence joins TRBV7-3 and TRBJ2-1; D remains unclear. Trimming took off 4 bases at V and 8 bases at J, with 15 bases between the two ends. CDR1 is SGHTA and CDR2 is FQGTGA in the germline V gene. The CDR3 length is 14 residues. The CDR3 reads CASSSVGAKDEQFF. CDR3 nucleotides: TGTGCCAGCAGCTCAGTGGGCGCGAAGGATGAGCAGTTCTTC.

The chain couples TRBV27 to TRBJ2-3; maybe TRBD1 (6 bases). V gave up 5 bases and J gave up 0 bases, with 15 bases separating them. The CDR3 loop spans 16 amino acids. Germline V gene lookup returns CDR1 MNHEY and CDR2 SMNVEV (reference sequence). The CDR3 DNA follows: TGTGCCAGCAGTACCAATCAGGGGCCAAGCACAGATACGCAGTATTTT. Translating it yields CASSTNQGPSTDTQYF.

This rearrangement joins TRBV24-1 to TRBJ2-1; 8 nucleotides align to TRBD2. Germline V lookup: CDR1 KGHDR, CDR2 SFDVKD. The CDR3 loop spans 16 amino acids. V shed 5 bases and J 7 bases; nucleotides not matched to a gene: 12. The CDR3 nucleotides are TGTGCCACCAGTGCCGGTGCGAGCGGGAGAGTAAATGAGCAGTTCTTC. Translation gives CATSAGASGRVNEQFF.

The rearrangement links TRBV20-1 to TRBJ2-7, with 10 nucleotides matching TRBD2. With V trimmed by 5 bases and J by 2 bases, 12 bases remained unmatched. The germline V gene encodes CDR1 DFQATT and CDR2 SNEGSKA (reference sequence). The CDR3 extends over 16 amino acids. The CDR3 here is CSAPKRSGGPTYEQYF. In DNA, the CDR3 is TGCAGTGCTCCCAAGCGTAGCGGGGGGCCAACCTACGAGCAGTACTTC.

The rearrangement joins TRBV4-2 to TRBJ2-3; D is undetermined. CDR1 LGHNA and CDR2 YNFKEQ come from the germline V gene. This CDR3 contains 16 residues. V shed 0 bases and J shed 3 bases, with 13 bases lying between them. In nucleotides, the CDR3 is TGTGCCAGCAGCCAAGATCCTTGGAGTCAGACAGATACGCAGTATTTT. Translated: CASSQDPWSQTDTQYF.

The CDR3 here is CASSVALKGQPQHF. CDR3 nucleotides: TGTGCCAGCAGTGTGGCCCTGAAGGGCCAGCCCCAGCATTTT. The rearrangement links TRBV2 to TRBJ1-5, with D unclear. Trimming shortened V by 4 bases and J by 7 bases, and 14 bases separated the two germline ends. The CDR3 has 14 amino acids. The germline CDR1 and CDR2 sequences are SNHLY and FYNNEI.

The chain uses TRBV30 and TRBJ1-2; tentative D call: TRBD1 (5 bases). The V and J ends lost 4 bases and 0 bases respectively, with 12 bases between them. The germline CDR1 and CDR2 sequences are GTSNPN and SVGIG (reference sequence). The CDR3 loop spans 14 amino acids. This CDR3 reads CAWIYKGTNYGYTF. In DNA, the CDR3 is TGTGCCTGGATTTACAAGGGGACTAACTATGGCTACACCTTC.

This chain links TRBV6-6 with TRBJ1-1, with TRBD1 as a possible D gene (6 bases). Trimming pared 10 bases from V and 2 bases from J, leaving 17 bases between. Germline V CDR1 and CDR2: MNHNY, SVGAGI (reference sequence). This CDR3 region has 14 residues. This CDR3 reads CAIKRQELNTEAFF. CDR3 DNA sequence: TGTGCCATCAAAAGACAGGAACTCAACACTGAAGCTTTCTTT.

This chain joins TRBV29-1 and TRBJ1-2, with D maybe TRBD1 (5 bases). Germline-derived CDR1 and CDR2 are SQVTM and ANQGSEA. The CDR3 consists of 14 residues. V was clipped by 4 bases and J by 3 bases, with 15 bases between them. In DNA form, the CDR3 reads TGCAGCGTTGGGCCCAGGGTGGGCTACTATGGCTACACCTTC. Its protein product is CSVGPRVGYYGYTF.